This T cell receptor (beta chain) stems from a study of HIV-infected children after antiretroviral therapy interruption. Unique molecular identifiers were included in an RNA-based 3' RACE TCR library. TCRdb independently ran MiXCR on the 3' RACE reads; one entry per CDR3 protein. The sample records about 83,000 distinct CDR3 sequences, around 6.9% being singletons. This clonotype was observed a handful of times. Described treatment: PENTA 11 planned treatment interruption arm or continuous ART arm. CDR3 length equals 14 residues. V lost 2 bases and J lost 4, with 12 bases in between. The germline gives CDR1 SGHRS, CDR2 YFSETQ.

Specimen: CD45RA+ CD4+ T cells from PBMCs, pooled from several time points, collected from a donor given antiretroviral therapy, either interrupted or continuous. Subset indicated: naive CD4+ CD45RA+ CD45RO- T cells. The gene calls are TRBV5-1 and TRBJ1-1; D gene unclear. This receptor was taken from a pool of human donors with HIV. The CDR3 spells CASSFGRAGTEAFF. CDR3 in DNA: TGCGCCAGCAGCTTCGGAAGAGCGGGCACTGAAGCTTTCTTT.